Listed here is a single T cell receptor (beta chain). V dropped 4 bases and J dropped 8 bases, with 12 bases sitting between them. The CDR3 has 13 amino acids. Germline V lookup: CDR1 LGHDT, CDR2 YNNKEL (reference sequence). Original methodology: How many nucleated cells were present was estimated from reference gene primer amplification. Clones were sequenced by immunoSEQ multiplex PCR, and TCRdb holds only the in-frame ones, with some missing. V, J and clone size reflect that table, while D and trimming were determined from the DNA. The table records around 250,000 clones, 85% to 90% of them present only once. This specimen belongs to a study of blood T cell repertoires in COVID-19. About the research overall: T cells, B-cell-depleted T cells, or PBMCs provided the cDNA or gDNA that served as material.

Membership in each cohort depended on participant-reported clinical history. Each recovered donor of Cohort 3 presented with two negative PCRs, clearance, or symptom resolution. This chain connects TRBV3-1 (or the pseudogene TRBV3-2) to TRBJ2-1; no reliable D call. The sample was PBMCs or T cells enriched from blood (not recorded which). The sequence was collected from a woman aged 50 to 60 who had recovered from COVID-19. The CDR3 sequence: CASSLRSFDEQFF. DNA for the CDR3: TGTGCCAGCAGCCTTAGAAGTTTCGATGAGCAGTTCTTC.